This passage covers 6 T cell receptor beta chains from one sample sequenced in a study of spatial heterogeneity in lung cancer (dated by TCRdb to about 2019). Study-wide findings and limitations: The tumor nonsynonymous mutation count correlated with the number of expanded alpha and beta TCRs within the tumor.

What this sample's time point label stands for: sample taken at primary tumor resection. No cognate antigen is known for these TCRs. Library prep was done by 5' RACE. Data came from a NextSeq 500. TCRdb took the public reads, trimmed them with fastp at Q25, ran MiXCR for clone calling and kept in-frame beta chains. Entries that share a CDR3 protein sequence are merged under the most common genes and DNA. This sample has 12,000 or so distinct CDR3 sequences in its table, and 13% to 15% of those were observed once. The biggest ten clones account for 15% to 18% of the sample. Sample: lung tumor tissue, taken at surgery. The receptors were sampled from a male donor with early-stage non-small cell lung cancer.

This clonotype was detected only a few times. Here the CDR3 reads CASSPVRATEAFF. CDR3 in DNA: TGTGCCAGCAGTCCTGTCAGGGCCACTGAAGCTTTCTTT. V is TRBV28 and J is TRBJ1-1; TRBD1 might be the D (5 bases). The CDR3 covers 13 residues. The germline V and J ends were trimmed by 5 bases and 4 bases, with 11 bases remaining between them. Germline CDR1 MDHEN, CDR2 SYDVKM.

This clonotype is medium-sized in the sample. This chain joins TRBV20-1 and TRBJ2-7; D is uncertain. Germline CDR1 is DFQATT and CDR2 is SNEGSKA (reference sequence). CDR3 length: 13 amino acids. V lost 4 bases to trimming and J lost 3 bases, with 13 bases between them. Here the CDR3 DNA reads TGCAGTGCTATGTTCCGATTGGGCTACGAGCAGTACTTC. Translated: CSAMFRLGYEQYF.

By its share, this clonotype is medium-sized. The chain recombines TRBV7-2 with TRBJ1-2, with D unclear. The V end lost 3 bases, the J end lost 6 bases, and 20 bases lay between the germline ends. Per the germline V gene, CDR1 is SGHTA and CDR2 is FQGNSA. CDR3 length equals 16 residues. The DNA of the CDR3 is TGTGCCAGCAGCTTTTTTTTGGGTGACACTCCGGATGGCTACACCTTC. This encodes CASSFFLGDTPDGYTF.

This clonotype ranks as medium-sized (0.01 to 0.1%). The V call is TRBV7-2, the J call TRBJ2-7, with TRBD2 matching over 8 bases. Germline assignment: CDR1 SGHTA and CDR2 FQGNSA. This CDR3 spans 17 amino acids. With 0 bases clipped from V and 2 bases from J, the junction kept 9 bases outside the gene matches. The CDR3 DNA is TGTGCCAGCAGCTTAGCGCCGGTGGTCGGGAGGGCCTACGAGCAGTACTTC. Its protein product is CASSLAPVVGRAYEQYF.

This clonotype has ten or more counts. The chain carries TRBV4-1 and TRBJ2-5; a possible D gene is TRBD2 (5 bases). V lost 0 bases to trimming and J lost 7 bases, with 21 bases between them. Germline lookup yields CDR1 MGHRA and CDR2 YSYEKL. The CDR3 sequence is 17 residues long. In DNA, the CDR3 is TGCGCCAGCAGCCAAGATTCTCTGGGCCCCTCGCGGGTGACCCAGTACTTC. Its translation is CASSQDSLGPSRVTQYF.

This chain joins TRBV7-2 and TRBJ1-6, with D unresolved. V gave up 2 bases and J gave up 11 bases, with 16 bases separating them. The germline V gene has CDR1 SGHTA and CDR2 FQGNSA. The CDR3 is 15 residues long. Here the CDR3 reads CASSLTGSSWTPLHF. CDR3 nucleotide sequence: TGTGCCAGCAGCTTAACTGGCAGCAGCTGGACACCCCTCCACTTT.